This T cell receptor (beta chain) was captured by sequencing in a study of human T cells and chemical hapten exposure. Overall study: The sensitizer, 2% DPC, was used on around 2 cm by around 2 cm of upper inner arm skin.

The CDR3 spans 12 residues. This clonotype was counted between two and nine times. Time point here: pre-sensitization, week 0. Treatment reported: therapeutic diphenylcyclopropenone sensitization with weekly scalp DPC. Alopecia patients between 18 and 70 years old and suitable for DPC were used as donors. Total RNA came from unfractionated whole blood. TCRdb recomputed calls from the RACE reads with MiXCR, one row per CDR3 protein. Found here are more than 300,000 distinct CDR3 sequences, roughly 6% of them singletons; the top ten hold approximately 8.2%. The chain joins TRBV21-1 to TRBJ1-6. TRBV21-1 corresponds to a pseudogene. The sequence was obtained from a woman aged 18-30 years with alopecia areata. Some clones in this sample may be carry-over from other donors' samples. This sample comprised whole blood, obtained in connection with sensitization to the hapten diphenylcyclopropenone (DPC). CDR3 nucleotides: TGTGCCAGCAGCAAAAAATATTCACCCCTCCACTTT. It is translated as CASSKKYSPLHF.